This T cell receptor beta chain was identified in a study of blood T cell repertoires in COVID-19. Whole-study context: The analysed material was cDNA or gDNA that came from T cells, B-cell-depleted T cells, or PBMCs.

V gave up 3 bases and J gave up 6 bases, with 21 bases separating them. Germline loops: CDR1 ENHRY, CDR2 SYGVKD. This CDR3 is 17 amino acids long. As handled by the study authors: The assay estimated nucleated cells by amplifying reference gene primers. Clones were sequenced by immunoSEQ multiplex PCR, and TCRdb holds only the in-frame ones, with some missing. Clone size and V and J calls were adopted from that table, with D and trimming inferred from the DNA. The sample has about 180,000 clones, more than 75% seen once. Those who participated ranged in age from roughly 18 to 95 years and resided in about two dozen US areas.

V is TRBV10-3 and J is TRBJ2-1; weak D call: TRBD2 (6 bases). The specimen sequenced was PBMCs or T cells enriched from blood (not recorded which). The sequence came from a man aged 60 to 69 who had been exposed to COVID-19. In nucleotides, the CDR3 is TGTGCCATCAGTGACCCATGGGGGGAAGCTCATCCCAATGAGCAGTTCTTC. It encodes CAISDPWGEAHPNEQFF.